This T cell receptor beta chain stems from a study of shared clonotypes between healthy human individuals. Terminally differentiated effector memory CD45RA+ cells were excluded by CCR7 positive selection of CD45RO-negative cells. Clones were read by immunoSEQ multiplex PCR, and TCRdb kept only the in-frame ones, dropping some. The sample yields millions of clones, less than 95% seen once. CDR3 length equals 16 residues. CDR1 SGHRS and CDR2 YFSETQ come from the germline V gene. Germline trimming cut 3 bases from V and 5 bases from J; bases unmatched to any gene: 4. The clonotype comes from a man aged 18 to 29 in good health. The chain combines TRBV5-1 with TRBJ2-1, with 14 bases aligning to TRBD2. The sequencing input was naive CD8+ T cells sorted from blood. CDR3 sequence reads: CASSSGLAGVNNEQFF. The CDR3 nucleotides read TGCGCCAGCAGCTCGGGACTAGCGGGAGTCAACAATGAGCAGTTCTTC.